This section outlines one T cell receptor beta chain sequence together with its context. What it binds is not known. The sample belongs to a study of graft-versus-host responses after intestinal transplantation. The method was immunoSEQ multiplex PCR; TCRdb's version includes in-frame clones alone and lacks a portion of them. Of around 99,000 clones in the sample, 90% to 95% are singletons; the top ten hold about 2%. General study points: The recipient marrow held GvH clones, and some of them showed up first in ileum or blood.

Trimming took off 0 bases at V and 9 bases at J, with 12 bases between the two ends. Germline CDR1 SGHTA, CDR2 FQGNSA. CDR3 length equals 15 residues. The source was unstimulated CD8+ T cells sorted from spleen or lymph node cells, collected before intestinal transplant. The J gene is TRBJ1-6, the V gene TRBV7-2; D possibly corresponds to TRBD1 (5 bases). The source is a human donor who received an intestinal transplant. The CDR3 spells CASSLASGIRSPLHF. The CDR3 coding sequence is TGTGCCAGCAGCTTAGCGTCAGGGATCCGTTCACCCCTCCACTTT.